What follows is one T cell receptor (beta chain) and its context. Its specificity is not known. J was trimmed by 0 bases and V by 2 bases; bases with no gene match: 8. CDR3 length equals 17 residues. Germline V gene sequence: CDR1 SGHVS, CDR2 FNYEAQ. This sample is part of a study of T cell repertoires in cytomegalovirus infection. The wider study: It was the public TCR beta signatures that indicated both CMV infection and matching HLA type. General study results and limits: In two of eight donors, the top clonotype was HLA-C-restricted CMV-specific. Identification of carriers of CMV plus the relevant HLA was performed using cumulative public TCR beta family frequency.

In TCRdb, the reads were re-called with MiXCR into one record per CDR3 protein. The repertoire consists of approximately 990,000 distinct CDR3 sequences, with roughly 31% occurring once and the leading ten covering 13%. The source was cultured CD8+ T cells from PBMCs, collected from culture after CMV antigen stimulation. The clonotype originates from a human donor in good health (CMV status not recorded). Some clones in this sample may be carry-over from other donors' samples. The rearrangement links TRBV7-6 to TRBJ2-7; TRBD1 aligns across 9 bases. CDR3: CASSLTGQGSSSYEQYF. The CDR3 DNA reads TGTGCCAGCAGCTTAACGGGACAGGGTTCGAGCTCCTACGAGCAGTACTTC.